These 7 T cell receptor beta chains were all obtained from the same sample, sequenced in a study of shared clonotypes between healthy human individuals. Sequencing was performed with immunoSEQ multiplex PCR; in TCRdb, only in-frame clones are kept and a portion is missing. The repertoire consists of some 2,100,000 clones, with about 92% occurring once and the leading ten covering more than 1.5%. In the naive CD8 group, cells lacked CD45RO and were positively selected for CCR7, so terminally differentiated effector memory CD45RA+ cells were left out. The material sequenced was naive CD8+ T cells from PBMCs. The receptors were gathered from a man younger than 35 in good health. Some clones in this sample may be carry-over from other donors' samples.

The chain joins TRBV10-3 to TRBJ2-7, with D perhaps TRBD1 (6 bases). The CDR3 extends over 13 amino acids. The germline V and J ends were trimmed by 5 bases and 3 bases, with 11 bases remaining between them. Germline V gene lookup returns CDR1 ENHRY and CDR2 SYGVKD. The CDR3 nucleotides read TGTGCCATCAGTCCAGACAGGTACTACGAGCAGTACTTC. This gives the protein CAISPDRYYEQYF.

A remark on this clone: Distinct nucleotide sequences in the sample also encode this CDR3. The rearrangement joins TRBV7-9 to TRBJ1-1, with 9 nucleotides matching TRBD1. The J segment lost 0 bases and the V segment lost 3 bases, leaving 2 bases of the junction unmatched. The CDR3 contains 15 residues. The germline CDR1 and CDR2 sequences are SEHNR and FQNEAQ (reference sequence). The DNA for the CDR3 is TGTGCCAGCAGCTTGGGGACAGGGATGAACACTGAAGCTTTCTTT. It specifies CASSLGTGMNTEAFF.

The V and J genes are TRBV5-1 and TRBJ1-2; tentative D call: TRBD1 (5 bases). Germline V CDR1 and CDR2: SGHRS, YFSETQ. The CDR3 has 11 residues. The germline V and J ends were trimmed by 4 bases and 11 bases, with 12 bases remaining between them. The CDR3 region is CASSTSRGYTF. The CDR3, as DNA: TGCGCCAGCAGCACCTCAAGGGGATACACCTTC. Full variable domain (missing parts from reference TRBV5-1 and TRBJ1-2): KAGVTQTPRYLIKTRGQQVTLSCSPISGHRSVSWYQQTPGQGLQFLFEYFSETQRNKGNFPGRFSGRQFSNSRSEMNVSTLELGDSALYLCASSTSRGYTFGSGTRLTVV.

The chain is built from TRBV28 and TRBJ1-2; weak D call: TRBD1 (5 bases). The CDR3 length is 14 residues. With 11 bases removed from V and 2 bases from J, the gap between germline ends came to 18 bases. The germline CDR1 and CDR2 sequences are MDHEN and SYDVKM. CDR3 nucleotide sequence: TGTGCCGGCATGGCAGGGCCCCCCAACTATGGCTACACCTTC. It encodes CAGMAGPPNYGYTF.

The chain couples TRBV5-1 to TRBJ2-7, with 9 bases aligning to TRBD1. CDR3 length: 16 residues. The V gene end was trimmed by 4 bases and the J gene end by 6 bases; junction bases not matched to a gene: 14. Germline V CDR1 and CDR2: SGHRS, YFSETQ. In DNA form, the CDR3 reads TGCGCCAGCAGCGGCCGGGACAGGGCCAGTGGGAGCGAGCAGTACTTC. Amino acid sequence: CASSGRDRASGSEQYF.

The V call is TRBV9, the J call TRBJ2-3; no reliable D call. Per germline, CDR1 SGDLS and CDR2 YYNGEE. V gave up 2 bases and J gave up 3 bases, with 10 bases separating them. CDR3 size: 14 residues. CDR3 coding DNA: TGTGCCAGCAGCGTCAGCAAGGGTACAGATACGCAGTATTTT. Its translation is CASSVSKGTDTQYF. The whole variable domain, remainder taken from reference TRBV9 and TRBJ2-3, is DSGVTQTPKHLITATGQRVTLRCSPRSGDLSVYWYQQSLDQGLQFLIQYYNGEERAKGNILERFSAQQFPDLHSELNLSSLELGDSALYFCASSVSKGTDTQYFGPGTRLTVL.

For the CDR3, the DNA is TGTGCCAGGAGGAACACCGGGGAGCTGTTTTTT. Its protein is CARRNTGELFF. The chain combines TRBV2 with TRBJ2-2, with D unclear. The ends were cut back, 9 bases at V and 1 base at J, with 3 bases in the middle. Germline CDR1 reads SNHLY; CDR2 reads FYNNEI. CDR3 length: 11 amino acids.